This entry lists 8 T cell receptor beta chains sequenced from one sample in a study of cytomegalovirus exposure and HLA in healthy donors. Method: immunoSEQ multiplex PCR; TCRdb's copy keeps in-frame clones and lacks some. The sample has 200,000 to 250,000 clones; roughly 91% are singletons. The sequenced material came from PBMCs. The receptors were gathered from a woman under 30 in good health and CMV-seropositive.

The rearrangement links TRBV7-9 to TRBJ2-3; the match to TRBD2 covers 8 bases. The CDR3 sequence is 18 residues long. V lost 5 bases, J lost 0 bases, and 13 bases stayed unmatched. Germline V gene data show CDR1 as SEHNR and CDR2 as FQNEAQ (reference sequence). CDR3 region: CASSVGWGSGTSTDTQYF. CDR3 coding DNA: TGTGCCAGCAGCGTAGGGTGGGGTAGCGGGACGAGCACAGATACGCAGTATTTT.

The chain carries TRBV27 and TRBJ2-3; a possible D gene is TRBD1 (5 bases). The CDR3 runs 14 residues. V was trimmed by 2 bases and J by 2 bases, leaving 8 bases between them. From germline, CDR1 is MNHEY and CDR2 SMNVEV (reference sequence). The CDR3 loop is CASSLQGYTDTQYF. CDR3 in DNA: TGTGCCAGCAGTTTACAGGGTTACACAGATACGCAGTATTTT.

The chain links TRBV19 to TRBJ2-6, with D possibly matching TRBD1 (6 bases). V lost 7 bases to trimming and J lost 1 base, with 8 bases between them. Germline lookup yields CDR1 LNHDA and CDR2 SQIVND (reference sequence). This CDR3 is built from 14 residues. The CDR3, as DNA: TGTGCCAGTACCACAGGGTCTGGGGCCAACGTCCTGACTTTC. It is translated as CASTTGSGANVLTF.

This clone was counted a few times. V is TRBV13 and J is TRBJ2-1; weak D call: TRBD2 (6 bases). Per the germline V gene, CDR1 is PRHDT and CDR2 is FYEKMQ (reference sequence). V lost 10 bases to trimming and J lost 0 bases, with 7 bases between them. The CDR3 runs to 12 residues. CDR3 bases: TGTGCCACGGGGGTCTCCTACAATGAGCAGTTCTTC. Its protein product is CATGVSYNEQFF.

V gene TRBV6-4 combines with J gene TRBJ2-3; TRBD2 matches 14 bases. Trimming at V came to 2 bases and at J to 1 base, leaving 8 bases not matched to a gene. CDR1 is MRHNA, CDR2 SNTAGT, per germline. The CDR3 is 19 amino acids. The CDR3 DNA reads TGTGCCAGCAGTGACGGGACTAGCGGGAGACGAGGGGGCACAGATACGCAGTATTTT. It specifies CASSDGTSGRRGGTDTQYF.

The V and J genes are TRBV10-1 and TRBJ2-1, with 7 nucleotides matching TRBD2. This CDR3 comprises 17 residues. Germline V lookup: CDR1 WNHNN, CDR2 SYGVQD (reference sequence). V lost 0 bases, J lost 1 base, and 6 bases stayed unmatched. CDR3 in DNA: TGCGCCAGCAGTGAGTCTCTAGGCGGGAGTTCCTACAATGAGCAGTTCTTC. Translating it yields CASSESLGGSSYNEQFF.

The CDR3 DNA reads as TGTGCCAGCAGTTTTGGGACAGGGGGTTTCTTTGAGCAGTTCTTC. Its translation is CASSFGTGGFFEQFF. This chain joins TRBV6-1 and TRBJ2-1, with TRBD1 identical over 11 bases. Germline CDR1 MNHNS, CDR2 SASEGT. CDR3 length: 15 residues. Losses at the gene ends were 5 bases for V and 9 bases for J; bases not matched to a gene: 9.

The CDR3 loop is CASSLLAVSSTDTQYF. Here the CDR3 DNA reads TGCGCCAGCAGCTTGCTAGCAGTTTCTAGCACAGATACGCAGTATTTT. The chain links TRBV5-1 to TRBJ2-3; perhaps TRBD2 as D (5 bases). Looked up from germline, CDR1 is SGHRS and CDR2 is YFSETQ. The CDR3 sequence is 16 residues long. Trimming pared 1 base from V and 0 bases from J, leaving 12 bases between. The whole variable domain, remainder taken from reference TRBV5-1 and TRBJ2-3, is KAGVTQTPRYLIKTRGQQVTLSCSPISGHRSVSWYQQTPGQGLQFLFEYFSETQRNKGNFPGRFSGRQFSNSRSEMNVSTLELGDSALYLCASSLLAVSSTDTQYFGPGTRLTVL.